This passage covers 6 T cell receptor beta chains from one sample sequenced in a study of control samples from healthy donors and cancer patients. This table comes from immunoSEQ multiplex PCR, and its TCRdb copy is limited to in-frame clones, with some not included. The table shows some 130,000 clones, with roughly 94% occurring only once. The sequencing sample was made of blood. The receptors derive from a young man in good health.

This chain uses TRBV28 with TRBJ2-4; TRBD2 matches 14 bases. The germline CDR1 and CDR2 sequences are MDHEN and SYDVKM. The CDR3 is made up of 20 amino acids. V shed 4 bases, J shed 0 bases, and the junction held 11 bases outside the gene matches. CDR3 loop: CASSSTGLAGGRLAKNIQYF. CDR3 nucleotides: TGTGCCAGCAGTTCCACCGGACTAGCGGGGGGCCGGCTAGCCAAAAACATTCAGTACTTC.

J is TRBJ2-7 and V is TRBV5-4; TRBD1 matches at 9 bases. This CDR3 has 14 residues. Losses at the gene ends were 5 bases for V and 2 bases for J; bases not matched to a gene: 5. Germline CDR1 and CDR2: SGHNT and YYREEE (reference sequence). DNA of the CDR3: TGTGCCAGCAGTCCGGACAGGGGACCCTACGAGCAGTACTTC. Translated, it gives CASSPDRGPYEQYF.

The chain recombines TRBV27 with TRBJ2-2; no clear D. The V gene's germline CDR1 is MNHEY and CDR2 SMNVEV (reference sequence). The CDR3 length is 14 residues. The V gene lost 5 bases and the J gene lost 0 bases, with 7 bases spanning the gap. The CDR3 DNA is TGTGCCAGCAGTGCCCTCTCGAACACCGGGGAGCTGTTTTTT. Amino acid sequence: CASSALSNTGELFF.

The chain uses TRBV29-1 and TRBJ2-1, with 9 bases lining up with TRBD1. The CDR3 totals 12 residues. CDR1 and CDR2 (germline): SQVTM, ANQGSEA. V was clipped by 4 bases and J by 8 bases; unmatched bases: 3. For the CDR3, the DNA is TGCAGCGTTGGAGACAGGGGGTATGAGCAGTTCTTC. Amino acid sequence: CSVGDRGYEQFF.

The chain recombines TRBV5-6 with TRBJ2-1; D is unresolved. This CDR3 spans 15 amino acids. CDR1 SGHDT and CDR2 YYEEEE come from the germline V gene. Deletions cut 4 bases from V and 1 base from J, with 12 bases between. The CDR3 nucleotides are TGTGCCAGCAGCCTACTCTGGAGATCCTACAATGAGCAGTTCTTC. Its protein is CASSLLWRSYNEQFF.

The rearrangement uses TRBV3-1 (or the pseudogene TRBV3-2) and TRBJ1-2; D is possibly TRBD1 (6 bases). This CDR3 has 14 residues. The V end was cut by 4 bases, the J end by 4 bases, with 13 bases between. Per germline, CDR1 LGHDT and CDR2 YNNKEL (reference sequence). The chain's CDR3 is CASSRGGRVYGYTF. The DNA for the CDR3 is TGTGCCAGCAGCCGCGGGGGCCGGGTCTATGGCTACACCTTC.